Listed here are 29 T cell receptor beta chains from one sample, sequenced in a study of cytomegalovirus exposure and HLA in healthy donors. This PCR relied on a set of 60 Vbeta primers and 13 Jbeta primers. The assay was immunoSEQ multiplex PCR, and TCRdb's table has in-frame clones only and misses some. The sample holds about 190,000 clones, roughly 77% seen once. The specimen sequenced was PBMCs. These receptors all come from a man aged 25-40 years in good health and CMV-seropositive.

The chain couples TRBV9 to TRBJ2-7; TRBD2 might be the D (5 bases). This CDR3 has 13 residues. The V gene's germline CDR1 is SGDLS and CDR2 YYNGEE. V was pared by 3 bases and J by 4 bases, with 11 bases between. CDR3 residues: CASSAPEGYEQYF. As DNA, the CDR3 is TGTGCCAGCAGCGCCCCTGAGGGTTACGAGCAGTACTTC.

The chain carries TRBV5-1 and TRBJ1-1; 8 positions match TRBD1. Germline V gives CDR1 SGHRS, CDR2 YFSETQ. Trimming took 4 bases from V and 9 from J; bases not matched to a gene: 20. CDR3 size: 17 residues. CDR3 sequence reads: CASSPHGQGSSGTQAFF. As DNA, the CDR3 is TGCGCCAGCAGCCCCCATGGACAGGGTTCTTCAGGGACTCAAGCTTTCTTT.

The CDR3 loop is CASGLVRGSKKFTTNEKLFF. CDR3 DNA: TGTGCTAGTGGTTTGGTCCGAGGAAGTAAGAAGTTTACAACTAATGAAAAACTGTTTTTT. The chain couples TRBV12-5 to TRBJ1-4; D uncertain. The V gene's germline CDR1 is LGHNT and CDR2 FRNRAP. CDR3 length equals 20 residues. The V end lost 0 bases, the J end lost 0 bases, and 20 bases lay between the germline ends.

J is TRBJ2-5 and V is TRBV5-6, with 14 bases identical to TRBD2. The CDR3 length is 16 residues. The ends lost 5 bases at V and 4 bases at J; junction bases unmatched: 7. Germline V gene data show CDR1 as SGHDT and CDR2 as YYEEEE. The CDR3 here is CASSSRLAGGRETQYF. The CDR3 nucleotides read TGTGCCAGCAGTTCAAGACTAGCGGGAGGGCGAGAGACCCAGTACTTC.

V is TRBV5-4 and J is TRBJ1-2, with a tentative D call TRBD1 (6 bases). This CDR3 comprises 14 residues. Trimming removed 1 base at V and 2 bases at J, with 9 bases between. Germline CDR1 and CDR2: SGHNT and YYREEE (reference sequence). DNA for the CDR3: TGTGCCAGCAGCTTGTATGGGGGCAACTATGGCTACACCTTC. Translated, it gives CASSLYGGNYGYTF.

The chain joins TRBV7-8 to TRBJ2-5, with D hard to call. Germline V lookup: CDR1 SGHVS, CDR2 FQNEAQ. The V end lost 4 bases, the J end lost 5 bases, and 11 bases lay between the germline ends. This CDR3 contains 13 residues. CDR3 sequence (DNA): TGTGCCAGCAGCTCCCAGACTCGGGAGACCCAGTACTTC. Residues: CASSSQTRETQYF.

The chain's CDR3 is CASSPGSETEAFF. The CDR3 DNA is TGCGCCAGCAGCCCAGGATCCGAAACTGAAGCTTTCTTT. The chain is built from TRBV5-1 and TRBJ1-1, with unresolved D. Per germline, CDR1 SGHRS and CDR2 YFSETQ. The ends were cut back, 4 bases at V and 5 bases at J, with 12 bases in the middle. The CDR3 is 13 amino acids.

This clone was found once. The V and J genes are TRBV11-2 and TRBJ2-7; D is possibly TRBD1 (5 bases). The CDR3 contains 14 residues. CDR1 is SGHAT, CDR2 FQNNGV, per germline. V was cut by 2 bases and J by 5 bases, with 13 bases left in between. CDR3 sequence (DNA): TGTGCCAGCAGCTTATCCCTAGGGGCCAACGAGCAGTACTTC. It encodes CASSLSLGANEQYF.

This chain joins TRBV19 and TRBJ2-1; the match to TRBD1 covers 10 bases. Germline lookup yields CDR1 LNHDA and CDR2 SQIVND (reference sequence). CDR3 length: 16 residues. Trimming took 5 bases from V and 1 from J; bases not matched to a gene: 5. This CDR3 reads CASSRGQGRSYNEQFF. The DNA of the CDR3 is TGTGCCAGTAGTCGGGGACAGGGGAGGTCCTACAATGAGCAGTTCTTC.

CDR3 loop: CASSSPRAGVSYEQYF. CDR3 coding DNA: TGTGCCAGCAGTTCACCACGGGCAGGGGTTTCCTACGAGCAGTACTTC. The V call is TRBV2, the J call TRBJ2-7; a possible D gene is TRBD1 (6 bases). The CDR3 spans 16 residues. The germline V gene has CDR1 SNHLY and CDR2 FYNNEI. Trimming cost V 5 bases and J 1 base, with 18 bases left between them.

The gene calls are TRBV6-5 and TRBJ2-1; D remains unclear. The CDR3 loop spans 15 amino acids. Between the trimmed V and J ends, which lost 2 bases and 0 bases, there was a span of 8 bases. Germline values: CDR1 MNHEY, CDR2 SVGAGI. The CDR3 DNA sequence: TGTGCCAGCAGTTACGATTGGAGCTCCTACAATGAGCAGTTCTTC. Translated, it gives CASSYDWSSYNEQFF.

DNA for the CDR3: TGTGCCAGCATTTCAGTGGGGGGGGAAGAGACCCAGTACTTC. This gives the protein CASISVGGEETQYF. This chain uses TRBV6-1 with TRBJ2-5, with 7 bases lining up with TRBD2. Germline assignment: CDR1 MNHNS and CDR2 SASEGT. The CDR3 has 14 residues. V lost 7 bases to trimming and J lost 3 bases; unmatched junction nucleotides: 8.

This clone was recorded only once. J is TRBJ1-2 and V is TRBV7-8; D is perhaps TRBD1 (5 bases). CDR3 length equals 15 residues. The V gene's germline CDR1 is SGHVS and CDR2 FQNEAQ. V was cut by 1 base and J by 6 bases, with 15 bases left in between. The CDR3 loop is CASSLVRGSGHGYTF. In DNA form, the CDR3 reads TGTGCCAGCAGCTTAGTCCGGGGGTCTGGGCATGGCTACACCTTC.

This chain uses TRBV19 with TRBJ2-1; TRBD1 aligns across 8 bases. The CDR3 totals 15 residues. With 9 bases clipped from V and 6 bases from J, the junction kept 13 bases outside the gene matches. Germline V gives CDR1 LNHDA, CDR2 SQIVND (reference sequence). CDR3 in amino acids: CASQKQGGIGNEQFF. The CDR3, as DNA: TGTGCCAGCCAAAAACAGGGGGGCATCGGCAATGAGCAGTTCTTC.

The chain employs TRBV7-9 and TRBJ2-1, with D possibly being TRBD2 (6 bases). The CDR3 has 15 residues. Germline CDR1 and CDR2: SEHNR and FQNEAQ (reference sequence). The V and J ends lost 7 bases and 0 bases respectively, with 13 bases between them. CDR3 DNA: TGTGCCAGCACCCTAAGCGGGCCCTCCTACAATGAGCAGTTCTTC. The encoded protein is CASTLSGPSYNEQFF.

The chain links TRBV28 to TRBJ1-1; the D is unclear. With 6 bases removed from V and 6 bases from J, the gap between germline ends came to 14 bases. CDR1 MDHEN and CDR2 SYDVKM come from the germline V gene. This CDR3 has 13 amino acids. CDR3 sequence reads: CASRGGGFPEAFF. Here the CDR3 DNA reads TGTGCCAGCAGGGGAGGAGGTTTTCCTGAAGCTTTCTTT.

This chain links TRBV19 with TRBJ2-3; 10 bases agree with TRBD1. The CDR3 length is 17 residues. J was trimmed by 5 bases and V by 4 bases; bases with no gene match: 12. Germline CDR1 LNHDA, CDR2 SQIVND (reference sequence). The chain's CDR3 is CASSTTGQGVRIDTQYF. CDR3 in DNA: TGTGCCAGTAGTACGACAGGACAGGGGGTTCGCATAGATACGCAGTATTTT.

This sequence joins TRBV25-1 and TRBJ2-5, with 9 bases that match TRBD1. With V trimmed by 8 bases and J by 5 bases, 9 bases remained unmatched. The CDR3 spans 14 residues. CDR1 and CDR2 (germline): MGHDK, SYGVNS. CDR3 nucleotide sequence: TGTGCCAGCGGTGGAACAGGGGGCAGGGAGACCCAGTACTTC. It yields the protein CASGGTGGRETQYF.

The genes are TRBV10-3 and TRBJ1-1, with 7 bases that match TRBD1. V lost 6 bases and J lost 8; bases outside the gene matches: 12. Germline assignment: CDR1 ENHRY and CDR2 SYGVKD. The CDR3 totals 14 residues. CDR3 sequence: CAIREGQTPIEAFF. The DNA of the CDR3 is TGTGCCATCAGGGAGGGACAGACCCCCATCGAAGCTTTCTTT.

Note on this clone: Germline is not matched at one junction end, which may reflect a read error. This rearrangement joins TRBV7-7 to TRBJ2-7, with 9 bases lining up with TRBD1. The V gene's germline CDR1 is SSHAT and CDR2 FNYEAQ (reference sequence). This CDR3 contains 15 residues. Written as DNA, the CDR3 is TGTGCTAGCAGCTTAGGTACAGGGGGCGCCTACGAGCAGTACTTC. Encoded protein: CASSLGTGGAYEQYF.

The CDR3 DNA reads as TGCAGCGGGGGGCCGGGACAGGGCACCGAGCAGTACTTC. It yields the protein CSGGPGQGTEQYF. The chain employs TRBV29-1 and TRBJ2-7; TRBD1 aligns across 9 bases. Trimming took 7 bases from V and 6 from J; bases not matched to a gene: 10. Germline lookup yields CDR1 SQVTM and CDR2 ANQGSEA. This CDR3 has 13 amino acids.

The chain carries TRBV14 and TRBJ2-5; D is unresolved. The V end lost 1 base, the J end lost 2 bases, and 14 bases lay between the germline ends. The germline V gene encodes CDR1 SGHDN and CDR2 FVKESK. This CDR3 has 16 residues. As DNA, the CDR3 is TGTGCCAGCAGCCAAGGTGAGACAACTTTTCAAGAGACCCAGTACTTC. This translates into CASSQGETTFQETQYF.

This clone came up a few times. The gene calls are TRBV6-4 and TRBJ2-3; 7 bases match TRBD1. Trimming at V came to 5 bases and at J to 2 bases, leaving 7 bases not matched to a gene. The CDR3 consists of 15 residues. Germline V gene sequence: CDR1 MRHNA, CDR2 SNTAGT. CDR3 in amino acids: CASSPTGNPTDTQYF. The CDR3 DNA is TGTGCCAGCAGTCCGACAGGGAACCCCACAGATACGCAGTATTTT.

The chain links TRBV2 to TRBJ2-5; TRBD1 agrees at 10 bases. The CDR3 is 17 residues long. From germline, CDR1 is SNHLY and CDR2 FYNNEI. V lost 8 bases, J lost 4 bases, and 16 bases stayed unmatched. CDR3 bases: TGTGCCAGCTTATTAAGTCGGGACAGGGGCATACGAGAGACCCAGTACTTC. Translated, it gives CASLLSRDRGIRETQYF.

Turning to this clone: One junction end disagrees with the germline gene, perhaps due to a read error. The chain uses TRBV7-9 and TRBJ1-2, with TRBD1 as a possible D gene (5 bases). This CDR3 has 14 amino acids. The germline CDR1 and CDR2 sequences are SEHNR and FQNEAQ (reference sequence). CDR3 sequence (DNA): TGTTCCAGCAGCTTAGGGGCAGGGAACTATGGCTACACCTTC. This gives the protein CSSSLGAGNYGYTF.

The chain couples TRBV27 to TRBJ2-7, with D tentatively TRBD2 (6 bases). V dropped 5 bases and J dropped 1 base, with 12 bases sitting between them. Germline CDR1 is MNHEY and CDR2 is SMNVEV (reference sequence). The CDR3 runs to 14 residues. DNA of the CDR3: TGTGCCAGCAGTCCCCGACTAGAATCCTACGAGCAGTACTTC. Its translation is CASSPRLESYEQYF.

The rearrangement links TRBV7-2 to TRBJ2-5; D unclear. V was clipped by 4 bases and J by 5 bases, with 8 bases between them. Per germline, CDR1 SGHTA and CDR2 FQGNSA. CDR3 length: 12 residues. Here the CDR3 reads CASSSPPETQYF. The DNA of the CDR3 is TGTGCCAGCAGCTCCCCCCCGGAGACCCAGTACTTC.

The chain couples TRBV19 to TRBJ1-3; 7 nucleotides agree with TRBD1. The CDR3 length is 15 residues. Germline V gene lookup returns CDR1 LNHDA and CDR2 SQIVND (reference sequence). The V and J ends lost 9 bases and 0 bases, in that order; junction bases with no gene match: 8. CDR3: CASEWTGASGNTIYF. CDR3 DNA sequence: TGTGCCAGCGAATGGACAGGAGCCTCTGGAAACACCATATATTTT.

This clone was detected only a few times. The V and J genes are TRBV5-4 and TRBJ1-3, with a weak D call TRBD1 (6 bases). V shed 3 bases and J shed 0 bases, with 16 bases lying between them. CDR1 and CDR2 (germline): SGHNT, YYREEE (reference sequence). The CDR3 spans 17 residues. CDR3 amino acids: CASSSPGTQRSGNTIYF. DNA for the CDR3: TGTGCCAGCAGCTCTCCCGGGACACAACGCTCTGGAAACACCATATATTTT. Full variable domain (missing parts from reference TRBV5-4 and TRBJ1-3): ETGVTQSPTHLIKTRGQQVTLRCSSQSGHNTVSWYQQALGQGPQFIFQYYREEENGRGNFPPRFSGLQFPNYSSELNVNALELDDSALYLCASSSPGTQRSGNTIYFGEGSWLTVV.